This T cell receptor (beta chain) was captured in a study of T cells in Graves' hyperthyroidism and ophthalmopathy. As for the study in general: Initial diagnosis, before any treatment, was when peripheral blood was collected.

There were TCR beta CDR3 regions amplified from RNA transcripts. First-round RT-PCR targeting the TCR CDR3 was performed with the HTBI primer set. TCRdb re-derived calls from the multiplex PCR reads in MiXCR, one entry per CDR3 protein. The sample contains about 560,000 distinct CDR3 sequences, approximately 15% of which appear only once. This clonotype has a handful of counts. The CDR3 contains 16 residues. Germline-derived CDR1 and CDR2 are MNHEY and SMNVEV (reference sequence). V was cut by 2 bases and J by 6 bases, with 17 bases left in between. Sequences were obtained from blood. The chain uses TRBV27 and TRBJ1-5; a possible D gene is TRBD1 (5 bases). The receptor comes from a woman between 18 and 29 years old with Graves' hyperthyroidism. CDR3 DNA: TGTGCCAGCAGTTTAATGGGCGGGGCCCCCCCTCAGCCCCAGCATTTT. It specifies CASSLMGGAPPQPQHF.